The 22 T cell receptor beta chains listed next were all sequenced from one sample in a study of cytomegalovirus exposure and HLA in healthy donors. Researchers ran the PCR with 60 Vbeta and 13 Jbeta primers. Here immunoSEQ multiplex PCR was the method, and the copy in TCRdb shows in-frame clones only, minus some. The sample carries under 80,000 clones, 75% to 85% recorded once. Sequencing was done on a sample of PBMCs. Every receptor here comes from a man aged 50-59 years in good health and CMV-seropositive.

This clone was detected a few times. The V gene is TRBV6-1, the J gene TRBJ2-1; D is possibly TRBD2 (5 bases). CDR3 length: 11 residues. Germline CDR1 reads MNHNS; CDR2 reads SASEGT. V was clipped by 6 bases and J by 5 bases, with 5 bases between them. CDR3 in DNA: TGTGCCAGCAGGGAGGACAATGAGCAGTTCTTC. Protein: CASREDNEQFF.

The rearrangement links TRBV2 to TRBJ2-1; TRBD1 is a possible D gene (5 bases). The germline V and J ends were trimmed by 3 bases and 7 bases, with 13 bases remaining between them. The V gene's germline CDR1 is SNHLY and CDR2 FYNNEI. The CDR3 loop spans 14 amino acids. The CDR3 here is CASSDRETLNEQFF. CDR3 bases: TGTGCCAGCAGTGACAGGGAAACACTAAATGAGCAGTTCTTC.

This clone appeared once. V usage is TRBV4-2 and J usage is TRBJ2-1, with D maybe TRBD1 (5 bases). This CDR3 spans 14 amino acids. Germline V gives CDR1 LGHNA, CDR2 YNFKEQ. V lost 9 bases and J 5 bases, leaving 17 bases between the germline ends. CDR3 amino acids: CASQTTGADNEQFF. CDR3 sequence (DNA): TGTGCCAGTCAAACAACAGGCGCGGACAATGAGCAGTTCTTC.

The chain carries TRBV29-1 and TRBJ1-2; no clear D. The V and J ends lost 0 bases and 4 bases respectively, with 6 bases between them. The germline gives CDR1 SQVTM, CDR2 ANQGSEA. The CDR3 extends over 12 amino acids. Here the CDR3 DNA reads TGCAGCGTTGAAGATCACGGCTATGGCTACACCTTC. This codes for CSVEDHGYGYTF.

The CDR3: CASSYDSRPLEQYF. The DNA for the CDR3 is TGTGCCAGCAGTTACGACTCCCGACCCCTCGAGCAGTACTTC. This chain joins TRBV6-5 and TRBJ2-7; D is unclear. CDR1 MNHEY and CDR2 SVGAGI come from the germline V gene. This CDR3 is built from 14 residues. Trimming cost V 2 bases and J 6 bases, with 14 bases left between them.

This chain connects TRBV2 to TRBJ2-1, with 7 bases lining up with TRBD2. This CDR3 has 13 amino acids. J gave up 8 bases and V 7 bases, and 8 bases lay outside the gene matches. CDR1 is SNHLY, CDR2 FYNNEI, per germline. CDR3 bases: TGTGCCAGCAAAGAGCGGGGAAGGGATGAGCAGTTCTTC. Amino acid sequence: CASKERGRDEQFF.

The V and J genes are TRBV5-1 and TRBJ2-7; TRBD2 matches 16 bases. This CDR3 has 16 amino acids. Looked up from germline, CDR1 is SGHRS and CDR2 is YFSETQ. Losses at the gene ends were 2 bases for V and 2 bases for J; bases not matched to a gene: 1. In nucleotides, the CDR3 is TGCGCCAGCAGCTTCGGGACTAGCGGGGGGGCCTACGAGCAGTACTTC. Translation gives CASSFGTSGGAYEQYF.

The chain joins TRBV7-2 to TRBJ2-3; 12 nucleotides match TRBD2. The length of the CDR3 is 17 residues. The V segment lost 3 bases and the J segment 8 bases; nucleotides outside the gene matches: 12. Germline loops: CDR1 SGHTA, CDR2 FQGNSA. The CDR3 loop reads CASSFLLAGGRSGTQYF. CDR3 DNA sequence: TGTGCCAGCAGCTTTCTCCTAGCGGGGGGGCGGTCAGGTACGCAGTATTTT. The full variable domain, in which reference TRBV7-2 and TRBJ2-3 provide the parts outside the CDR3, is GAGVSQSPSNKVTEKGKDVELRCDPISGHTALYWYRQSLGQGLEFLIYFQGNSAPDKSGLPSDRFSAERTGGSVSTLTIQRTQQEDSAVYLCASSFLLAGGRSGTQYFGPGTRLTVL.

The V gene is TRBV5-5, the J gene TRBJ2-3; D call uncertain. V was cut by 4 bases and J by 2 bases, with 5 bases left in between. CDR1 is SGHKS, CDR2 YYEKEE, per germline (reference sequence). The length of the CDR3 is 12 residues. The CDR3: CASSHITDTQYF. In DNA, the CDR3 is TGTGCCAGCAGCCACATCACAGATACGCAGTATTTT.

CDR3 coding DNA: TGTGCCAGCAGCGACAGGGCCGAGCAGTTCTTC. Translating gives CASSDRAEQFF. J is TRBJ2-1 and V is TRBV27; TRBD1 matches 7 bases. The V gene's germline CDR1 is MNHEY and CDR2 SMNVEV (reference sequence). J gave up 10 bases and V 6 bases, and 3 bases lay outside the gene matches. The CDR3 runs to 11 residues.

The chain employs TRBV4-3 and TRBJ2-3, with 9 bases that match TRBD2. J was trimmed by 3 bases and V by 5 bases; bases with no gene match: 12. The CDR3 runs 17 residues. The V gene's germline CDR1 is LGHNA and CDR2 YSLEER. For the CDR3, the DNA is TGCGCCAGCAGCTTGGGTGGTAGCGGGAGCCTAACAGATACGCAGTATTTT. It specifies CASSLGGSGSLTDTQYF.

The J gene is TRBJ1-2, the V gene TRBV21-1; the D segment call TRBD1 is taken from the table without a DNA check. TRBV21-1 is labeled a pseudogene. The CDR3 extends over 18 amino acids. As DNA, the CDR3 is TGTGCCAGCAGCCATACCCCAGGGGCAGGGTCGACCTCTTATGGCTACACCTTC. It encodes CASSHTPGAGSTSYGYTF.

This chain connects TRBV9 to TRBJ1-1; no reliable D call. V was clipped by 1 base and J by 4 bases, with 14 bases between them. CDR3 length: 15 amino acids. Germline CDR1 is SGDLS and CDR2 is YYNGEE. The CDR3 here is CASSVSSSRGTEAFF. The CDR3 DNA follows: TGTGCCAGCAGCGTATCGTCCTCTCGGGGCACTGAAGCTTTCTTT.

V and J are TRBV2 and TRBJ1-1; weak D call: TRBD1 (5 bases). Trimming pared 4 bases from V and 6 bases from J, leaving 9 bases between. The CDR3 sequence is 12 residues long. Germline V lookup: CDR1 SNHLY, CDR2 FYNNEI. CDR3 in DNA: TGTGCCAGCAGTGGGTTAGGGGCTGAAGCTTTCTTT. Translated, it gives CASSGLGAEAFF. Complete variable domain (other parts from reference TRBV2 and TRBJ1-1): EPEVTQTPSHQVTQMGQEVILRCVPISNHLYFYWYRQILGQKVEFLVSFYNNEISEKSEIFDDQFSVERPDGSNFTLKIRSTKLEDSAMYFCASSGLGAEAFFGQGTRLTVV.

The chain is built from TRBV4-2 and TRBJ2-3; D might be TRBD2 (6 bases). This CDR3 has 15 amino acids. The germline gives CDR1 LGHNA, CDR2 YNFKEQ. V shed 1 base and J shed 0 bases, with 8 bases lying between them. CDR3 DNA sequence: TGTGCCAGCAGCCAAGCGGGGACTAGCACAGATACGCAGTATTTT. Encoded protein: CASSQAGTSTDTQYF.

The chain employs TRBV2 and TRBJ1-6, with D maybe TRBD1 (5 bases). Looked up from germline, CDR1 is SNHLY and CDR2 is FYNNEI. The CDR3 is 15 residues long. V lost 8 bases, J lost 0 bases, and 11 bases lay in between. DNA of the CDR3: TGTGCCAGCCACAGGTTACGCTCCTATAATTCACCCCTCCACTTT. It codes for CASHRLRSYNSPLHF.

The V gene is TRBV9, the J gene TRBJ2-3; 7 bases fit TRBD2. CDR3 size: 16 residues. In germline, CDR1 is SGDLS, CDR2 YYNGEE. The J segment lost 3 bases and the V segment lost 0 bases, leaving 7 bases of the junction unmatched. CDR3: CASSVGGGGETDTQYF. DNA of the CDR3: TGTGCCAGCAGCGTAGGTGGTGGGGGGGAGACAGATACGCAGTATTTT.

The CDR3 sequence is CASSYPGDGTEAFF. CDR3 DNA: TGTGCCAGCAGCTACCCAGGGGATGGGACTGAAGCTTTCTTT. The J gene is TRBJ1-1, the V gene TRBV11-2; D is possibly TRBD1 (6 bases). This CDR3 contains 14 residues. CDR1 and CDR2 (germline): SGHAT, FQNNGV. Trimming took 4 bases from V and 5 from J, leaving 14 bases between them.

V is TRBV7-2 and J is TRBJ2-3; no definite D call. The CDR3 contains 15 residues. Germline V lookup: CDR1 SGHTA, CDR2 FQGNSA. V lost 1 base, J lost 2 bases, and 10 bases lay in between. CDR3 bases: TGTGCCAGCAGCTTAGGCCGCTGGGCCACAGATACGCAGTATTTT. Its protein is CASSLGRWATDTQYF.

The V and J genes are TRBV9 and TRBJ2-1, with TRBD2 matching 8 bases. With 4 bases clipped from V and 3 bases from J, the junction kept 6 bases outside the gene matches. CDR1 is SGDLS and CDR2 is YYNGEE in the germline V gene. CDR3 length: 15 residues. CDR3 DNA sequence: TGTGCCAGCAGCCCCGGGGGGGCGATCTACAATGAGCAGTTCTTC. This sequence encodes CASSPGGAIYNEQFF.

The rearrangement joins TRBV2 to TRBJ1-1, with D unresolved. The CDR3 is 14 residues long. Germline V gives CDR1 SNHLY, CDR2 FYNNEI. V was pared by 3 bases and J by 0 bases, with 8 bases between. The CDR3 reads CASSERALNTEAFF. The CDR3 DNA is TGTGCCAGCAGTGAGAGGGCCTTGAACACTGAAGCTTTCTTT.

A remark on this clone: One junction end does not reproduce the germline sequence, and a read error may be involved. The same CDR3 also results from other DNA sequences found in this sample. The V call is TRBV13, the J call TRBJ1-1; TRBD1 is a possible D gene (6 bases). Per the germline V gene, CDR1 is PRHDT and CDR2 is FYEKMQ (reference sequence). The CDR3 consists of 14 residues. The CDR3 here is CASSLGQGYTEAFF. The CDR3, as DNA: TGTGCCAGCAGCTTAGGGCAGGGGTACACCGAAGCTTTCTTT.